Included here is one TCR beta chain sequence, with context. The antigen is undetermined. The sample carries other DNA sequences with the same CDR3. This sample is part of a study of cytomegalovirus exposure and HLA in healthy donors. Study-level findings and limits: Later analysis indicated greater clonal expansion among HLA-associated TCR beta chains than among equally common other chains. In a later analysis, TCR beta V- and J-gene trimming showed a link to a missense DCLRE1C variant. According to reports, the classifier identified cytomegalovirus status with high specificity and sensitivity. Altogether, around 160 TCR beta chains were recorded as cytomegalovirus-associated.

V lost 6 bases and J lost 5; bases outside the gene matches: 2. The CDR3 has 14 amino acids. Germline V gene lookup returns CDR1 LNHDA and CDR2 SQIVND (reference sequence). It was with 60 Vbeta and 13 Jbeta primers that the PCR ran. Assay: immunoSEQ multiplex PCR; the TCRdb copy retains only in-frame clones and omits some. The table records 200,000 to 250,000 clones, about 84% of them present only once. Input material: PBMCs. V gene TRBV19 combines with J gene TRBJ1-5; TRBD1 agrees at 12 bases. The TCR sequence derives from a human donor in good health. CDR3 protein: CASRGQGADQPQHF. CDR3 DNA: TGTGCCAGTAGGGGACAGGGGGCCGATCAGCCCCAGCATTTT.